These 26 T cell receptor beta chains originate from one sample sequenced in a study of graft-versus-host responses after intestinal transplantation. Their antigens are not known. The table came from immunoSEQ multiplex PCR; TCRdb's copy has only in-frame clones and leaves some out. The sample yields more than 85,000 clones, roughly 93% seen once. The sequencing used unstimulated CD8+ T cells sorted from spleen or lymph node cells, collected before intestinal transplant. The receptors come from a human donor who received an intestinal transplant.

The genes are TRBV5-6 and TRBJ2-1; 11 nucleotides line up with TRBD2. V trimming: 4 bases; J trimming: 7 bases; junction bases outside the gene matches: 4. The germline CDR1 and CDR2 sequences are SGHDT and YYEEEE. CDR3 length: 14 amino acids. CDR3 protein: CASSTGTSGNEQFF. The CDR3 DNA reads as TGTGCCAGCAGCACCGGGACTAGCGGAAATGAGCAGTTCTTC.

V and J are TRBV4-1 and TRBJ2-7; the match to TRBD1 covers 10 bases. The CDR3 extends over 16 amino acids. J lost 1 base, V lost 3 bases, and 6 bases had no gene match. Germline V gives CDR1 MGHRA, CDR2 YSYEKL. The CDR3 sequence: CASSQTGTGESYEQYF. CDR3 bases: TGCGCCAGCAGCCAGACCGGGACAGGGGAATCCTACGAGCAGTACTTC.

This chain uses TRBV7-8 with TRBJ2-1; 10 bases map to TRBD2. The V and J ends lost 5 bases and 7 bases, in that order; junction bases with no gene match: 11. CDR1 is SGHVS and CDR2 is FQNEAQ in the germline V gene. CDR3 length: 16 amino acids. The CDR3 nucleotides are TGTGCCAGCAGCCCCCGGGTTAGCGGGAGGTGGAATGAGCAGTTCTTC. Protein: CASSPRVSGRWNEQFF.

This sequence joins TRBV28 and TRBJ1-5, with D unresolved. Looked up from germline, CDR1 is MDHEN and CDR2 is SYDVKM. The germline V and J ends were trimmed by 3 bases and 5 bases, with 14 bases remaining between them. The CDR3 sequence is 15 residues long. DNA of the CDR3: TGTGCCAGCAGTTTGAGGGCAGGAGGGCATCAGCCCCAGCATTTT. It yields the protein CASSLRAGGHQPQHF.

This rearrangement joins TRBV11-3 to TRBJ2-3; D ambiguous. Germline V CDR1 and CDR2: SGHNT, YENEEA. This CDR3 is built from 16 residues. V was clipped by 2 bases and J by 0 bases, with 12 bases between them. The CDR3 sequence is CASSLKVGLSTDTQYF. CDR3 nucleotide sequence: TGTGCCAGCAGCTTAAAAGTCGGGCTTAGCACAGATACGCAGTATTTT.

A few counts support this clone. The gene calls are TRBV19 and TRBJ2-7; no firm D call. The CDR3 has 9 residues. Germline-derived CDR1 and CDR2 are LNHDA and SQIVND (reference sequence). Trimming removed 9 bases at V and 3 bases at J, with 3 bases between. In DNA, the CDR3 is TGTGCCAGAAGCTACGAGCAGTACTTC. Protein: CARSYEQYF.

J is TRBJ1-1 and V is TRBV7-6; D gene uncertain. V dropped 5 bases and J dropped 4 bases, with 11 bases sitting between them. The length of the CDR3 is 13 residues. CDR1 and CDR2 (germline): SGHVS, FNYEAQ. In DNA form, the CDR3 reads TGTGCCAGCAGCCAAGAAAAGGGCACTGAAGCTTTCTTT. Protein sequence: CASSQEKGTEAFF.

As regards this clone: This same CDR3 is encoded by further DNA sequences in the sample. DNA of the CDR3: TGTGCCAGTAGTATTGGGGGAGAGCAGTACTTC. Translation gives CASSIGGEQYF. This chain uses TRBV19 with TRBJ2-7; D assignment may be TRBD1 or TRBD2 (5 bases each). V was shortened by 3 bases and J by 7 bases, with 7 bases between the two germline ends. The CDR3 covers 11 residues. Germline CDR1 LNHDA, CDR2 SQIVND (reference sequence).

The CDR3 sequence is CASSLKLGLANEQYF. CDR3 bases: TGTGCCAGCAGCTTAAAGCTGGGACTAGCGAACGAGCAGTACTTC. V gene TRBV11-2 combines with J gene TRBJ2-7; TRBD2 agrees at 10 bases. CDR3 size: 15 residues. The germline V gene encodes CDR1 SGHAT and CDR2 FQNNGV. The junction had 6 bases not matched to a gene; V was cut back by 2 bases and J by 5 bases.

The V gene is TRBV11-2, the J gene TRBJ2-2, with 10 bases lining up with TRBD2. The CDR3 sequence is 17 residues long. J gave up 4 bases and V 5 bases, and 10 bases lay outside the gene matches. Germline CDR1 SGHAT, CDR2 FQNNGV. Here the CDR3 DNA reads TGTGCCAGCAGCGGTCCTAGCGGGAGATCGGGCACCGGGGAGCTGTTTTTT. It specifies CASSGPSGRSGTGELFF.

The chain has TRBV19 and TRBJ2-7, with 7 bases matching TRBD1. There are 14 residues in the CDR3. With 6 bases clipped from V and 3 bases from J, the junction kept 8 bases outside the gene matches. Germline lookup yields CDR1 LNHDA and CDR2 SQIVND (reference sequence). CDR3 in amino acids: CASRPGQTNYEQYF. In DNA form, the CDR3 reads TGTGCCAGTAGACCGGGACAGACCAACTACGAGCAGTACTTC.

The chain carries TRBV7-9 and TRBJ1-3, with unresolved D. This CDR3 is 16 amino acids long. Germline V gene sequence: CDR1 SEHNR, CDR2 FQNEAQ (reference sequence). The V gene lost 5 bases and the J gene lost 4 bases, with 18 bases spanning the gap. CDR3 in DNA: TGTGCCAGCAGCGTGTGGCTCTCTAGCACGGGAAACACCATATATTTT. It is translated as CASSVWLSSTGNTIYF.

This rearrangement joins TRBV4-1 to TRBJ2-7, with D perhaps TRBD1 (5 bases). The germline V and J ends were trimmed by 4 bases and 7 bases, with 14 bases remaining between them. CDR3 size: 13 residues. CDR1 and CDR2 (germline): MGHRA, YSYEKL. This CDR3 reads CASSLKGFTEQYF. The CDR3 nucleotides are TGCGCCAGCAGCCTCAAGGGGTTTACTGAGCAGTACTTC.

The V and J genes are TRBV10-2 and TRBJ2-7; the D gene is possibly TRBD2 (5 bases). Deletions cut 4 bases from V and 5 bases from J, with 18 bases between. The CDR3 consists of 15 residues. CDR1 and CDR2 (germline): WSHSY, SAAADI. DNA of the CDR3: TGCGCCAGCAGTGGCGCTGATGATCCGGAGGACGAGCAGTACTTC. Amino acid sequence: CASSGADDPEDEQYF.

CDR3 sequence reads: CASSLGGAFNEQYF. CDR3 coding DNA: TGTGCCAGCAGTTTGGGGGGGGCGTTCAACGAGCAGTACTTC. The gene calls are TRBV27 and TRBJ2-7; possible D gene TRBD2, 7 bases. V was clipped by 3 bases and J by 5 bases, with 14 bases between them. The CDR3 contains 14 residues. CDR1 and CDR2 (germline): MNHEY, SMNVEV (reference sequence).

V and J are TRBV30 and TRBJ1-1, with a possible D match to TRBD1 (6 bases). V was cut by 4 bases and J by 5 bases, with 14 bases left in between. CDR3 size: 13 residues. The V gene's germline CDR1 is GTSNPN and CDR2 SVGIG (reference sequence). DNA for the CDR3: TGTGCCTGGATCCAAGGGGGGGTGACTGAAGCTTTCTTT. It is translated as CAWIQGGVTEAFF.

V and J are TRBV15 and TRBJ1-1; 9 bases agree with TRBD1. J lost 10 bases, V lost 0 bases, and 6 bases had no gene match. Germline CDR1 is LNHNV and CDR2 is YYDKDF (reference sequence). The CDR3 extends over 14 amino acids. CDR3 in DNA: TGTGCCACCAGCAGAGATTTGGGACAGGGAGGAGCTTTCTTT. Its protein is CATSRDLGQGGAFF.

This chain links TRBV7-8 with TRBJ2-7; TRBD1 is a possible D gene (6 bases). This CDR3 comprises 12 residues. With 6 bases removed from V and 2 bases from J, the gap between germline ends came to 8 bases. CDR1 is SGHVS, CDR2 FQNEAQ, per germline. CDR3 residues: CASSWTAYEQYF. The CDR3 DNA reads TGTGCCAGCAGTTGGACAGCCTACGAGCAGTACTTC.

This rearrangement joins TRBV5-4 to TRBJ2-7; the D gene is possibly TRBD2 (5 bases). The CDR3 extends over 14 amino acids. V was clipped by 2 bases and J by 0 bases, with 9 bases between them. Germline loops: CDR1 SGHNT, CDR2 YYREEE (reference sequence). In DNA form, the CDR3 reads TGTGCCAGCAGCTTCGGGATTAGCTCCTACGAGCAGTACTTC. Residues: CASSFGISSYEQYF.

V is TRBV11-2 and J is TRBJ1-1, with D perhaps matching TRBD1 (5 bases). Germline CDR1 and CDR2: SGHAT and FQNNGV. Deletions cut 5 bases from V and 6 bases from J, with 7 bases between. The CDR3 spans 11 residues. The DNA of the CDR3 is TGTGCCAGCAGCGGGGCCCCTGAAGCTTTCTTT. It yields the protein CASSGAPEAFF.

The V gene is TRBV7-9, the J gene TRBJ2-5, with D unresolved. In germline, CDR1 is SEHNR, CDR2 FQNEAQ (reference sequence). Between the trimmed V and J ends, which lost 3 bases and 3 bases, there was a span of 14 bases. This CDR3 has 15 amino acids. This chain's CDR3 is CASSFGPRGEETQYF. CDR3 sequence (DNA): TGTGCCAGCAGCTTTGGTCCCCGAGGTGAAGAGACCCAGTACTTC.

The genes are TRBV13 and TRBJ1-1; D is unresolved. V lost 3 bases and J lost 2, with 7 bases in between. The CDR3 contains 13 residues. From germline, CDR1 is PRHDT and CDR2 FYEKMQ (reference sequence). CDR3 in DNA: TGTGCCAGCAGCTTTGGCAGCAACACTGAAGCTTTCTTT. Its translation is CASSFGSNTEAFF. Together with reference TRBV13 and TRBJ1-1, the CDR3 gives the full variable domain: AAGVIQSPRHLIKEKRETATLKCYPIPRHDTVYWYQQGPGQDPQFLISFYEKMQSDKGSIPDRFSAQQFSDYHSELNMSSLELGDSALYFCASSFGSNTEAFFGQGTRLTVV.

The J gene is TRBJ1-5, the V gene TRBV9; no clear D gene. V lost 3 bases and J lost 0, with 4 bases in between. Germline V gene lookup returns CDR1 SGDLS and CDR2 YYNGEE. This CDR3 has 13 residues. CDR3 nucleotide sequence: TGTGCCAGCAGCGAGGCTAGCAATCAGCCCCAGCATTTT. This codes for CASSEASNQPQHF.

V and J are TRBV6-1 and TRBJ1-1, with 7 nucleotides matching TRBD1. V trimming: 5 bases; J trimming: 8 bases; junction bases outside the gene matches: 5. Germline values: CDR1 MNHNS, CDR2 SASEGT. CDR3 size: 12 residues. CDR3 coding DNA: TGTGCCAGCAGTAGGACAGGAGACGAAGCTTTCTTT. This sequence encodes CASSRTGDEAFF.

The J gene is TRBJ2-1, the V gene TRBV7-6; no reliable D call. The length of the CDR3 is 14 residues. CDR1 and CDR2 (germline): SGHVS, FNYEAQ. Trimming removed 3 bases from V and 4 bases from J, with 10 bases in between. CDR3 coding DNA: TGTGCCAGCAGCTTCCTCGACGGTTACAATGAGCAGTTCTTC. As protein: CASSFLDGYNEQFF.

This chain joins TRBV19 and TRBJ2-1; TRBD2 matches 13 bases. The V segment lost 5 bases and the J segment 8 bases; nucleotides outside the gene matches: 3. CDR1 and CDR2 (germline): LNHDA, SQIVND (reference sequence). The CDR3 has 14 residues. DNA of the CDR3: TGTGCCAGTAGTCCGGGACTAGCGGGATATGAGCAGTTCTTC. Its protein product is CASSPGLAGYEQFF.